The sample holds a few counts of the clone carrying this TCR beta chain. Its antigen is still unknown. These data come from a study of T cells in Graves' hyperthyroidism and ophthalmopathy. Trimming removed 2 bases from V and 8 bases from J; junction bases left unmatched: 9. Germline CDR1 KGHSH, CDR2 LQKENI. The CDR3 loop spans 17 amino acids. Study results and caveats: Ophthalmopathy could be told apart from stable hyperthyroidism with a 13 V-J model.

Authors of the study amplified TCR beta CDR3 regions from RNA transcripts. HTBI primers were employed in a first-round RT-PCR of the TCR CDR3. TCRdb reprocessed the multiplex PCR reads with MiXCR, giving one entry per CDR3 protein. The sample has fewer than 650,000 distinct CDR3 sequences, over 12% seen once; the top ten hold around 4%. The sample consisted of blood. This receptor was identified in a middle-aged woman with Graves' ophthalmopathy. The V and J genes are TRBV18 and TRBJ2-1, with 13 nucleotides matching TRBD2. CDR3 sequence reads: CASSPASGLAGVDEQFF. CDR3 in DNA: TGTGCCAGCTCACCAGCGTCTGGACTAGCGGGAGTCGATGAGCAGTTCTTC. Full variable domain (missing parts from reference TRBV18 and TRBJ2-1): NAGVMQNPRHLVRRRGQEARLRCSPMKGHSHVYWYRQLPEEGLKFMVYLQKENIIDESGMPKERFSAEFPKEGPSILRIQQVVRGDSAAYFCASSPASGLAGVDEQFFGPGTRLTVL.